The 2 T cell receptor beta chains listed next were all sequenced from one sample in a study of blood T cell repertoires in COVID-19. Sequencing used immunoSEQ multiplex PCR; TCRdb keeps in-frame clones, though not all of them. The repertoire holds more than 120,000 clones, with approximately 89% as singletons. Sequencing input: peripheral blood. The receptors were gathered from a human donor in a cohort sampled during active COVID-19.

This chain uses TRBV5-1 with TRBJ2-1, with 7 positions matching TRBD1. V was clipped by 4 bases and J by 10 bases; unmatched bases: 8. The germline gives CDR1 SGHRS, CDR2 YFSETQ. There are 13 residues in the CDR3. CDR3 in DNA: TGCGCCAGCAGCAACCGCAGGGACAGCGAGCAGTTCTTC. It codes for CASSNRRDSEQFF.

V and J are TRBV6-2 or TRBV6-3 and TRBJ2-1; TRBD2 aligns across 11 bases. The CDR3 has 14 amino acids. CDR1 and CDR2 (germline): MNHEY, SVGEGT. With V trimmed by 1 base and J by 9 bases, 2 bases remained unmatched. The CDR3 nucleotides are TGTGCCAGCAGTTACTTAGCGGGGGGGTTTGAGCAGTTCTTC. It codes for CASSYLAGGFEQFF.